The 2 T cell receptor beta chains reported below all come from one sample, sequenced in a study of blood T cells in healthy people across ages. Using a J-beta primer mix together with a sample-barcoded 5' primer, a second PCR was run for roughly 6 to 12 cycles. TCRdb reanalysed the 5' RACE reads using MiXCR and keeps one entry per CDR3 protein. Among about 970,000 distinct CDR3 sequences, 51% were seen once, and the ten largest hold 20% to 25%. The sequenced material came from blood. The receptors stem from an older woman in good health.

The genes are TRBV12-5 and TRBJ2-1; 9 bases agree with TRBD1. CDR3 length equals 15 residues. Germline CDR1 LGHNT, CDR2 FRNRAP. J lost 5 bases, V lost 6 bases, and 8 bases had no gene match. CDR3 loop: CASGARDRANNEQFF. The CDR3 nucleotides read TGTGCTAGTGGCGCCCGGGACAGGGCTAACAATGAGCAGTTCTTC.

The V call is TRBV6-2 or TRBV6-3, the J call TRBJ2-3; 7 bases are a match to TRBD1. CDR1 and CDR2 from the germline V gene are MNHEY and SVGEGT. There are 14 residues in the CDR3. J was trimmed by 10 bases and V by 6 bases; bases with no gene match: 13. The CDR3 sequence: CASRAGTAYFAQYF. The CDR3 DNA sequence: TGTGCCAGCAGAGCCGGGACAGCCTATTTTGCGCAGTATTTT.